The rows below give T cell receptor beta chains drawn from one sample of a study of CD4 and CD8 cells across lung adenocarcinoma regions. TCRdb re-called the PCR reads through MiXCR, storing one row per CDR3 protein. The table includes 4,900 or so distinct CDR3 sequences, 60% detected once. The source material was CD4+ T cells from the center of a lung tumor. These receptors were taken from a male donor with lung adenocarcinoma. The CD4 and CD8 labels of this study may be unreliable. The CDR3 runs from the conserved cysteine through the conserved F or W. Each record gives: D gene, V gene, clone size, J gene, CDR3 protein, CDR3 DNA. A D gene is named only where the DNA matches it firmly. The size entry is marked missing in some rows and otherwise reads once, few, many or a size class.

NA	TRBV6-1	NA	TRBJ2-1	CASSERGDSSYNEQFF	TGTGCCAGCAGTGAAAGGGGGGACAGTTCCTACAATGAGCAGTTCTTC
TRBD2	TRBV7-8	few	TRBJ2-1	CASSWGLAGIYNEQFF	TGTGCCAGCAGCTGGGGACTAGCGGGGATCTACAATGAGCAGTTCTTC
NA	TRBV24-1	once	TRBJ2-4	CATSDPLWSGLGTKNTQYF	TGTGCCACCAGTGACCCCCTTTGGTCGGGGCTGGGGACCAAAAATACGCAGTACTTC
TRBD2	TRBV27	NA	TRBJ2-3	CASRGGCYKDTQYF	TGTGCCAGCAGGGGGGGGTGTTACAAAGATACTCAGTATTTC
TRBD2	TRBV20-1	NA	TRBJ2-3	CSAGNPGLAGADTQYF	TGCAGTGCTGGAAACCCGGGACTAGCGGGAGCAGATACGCAGTATTTT
NA	TRBV6-1	NA	TRBJ2-5	CASTQDSGLSF	TGTGCCAGCACCCAGGACTCGGGTCTTTCCTTC
NA	TRBV6-1	NA	TRBJ2-7	CASSDQGWSEQYF	TGTGCCAGCAGTGATCAGGGCTGGAGTGAGCAGTACTTC
NA	TRBV27	NA	TRBJ2-1	CASNRLGGSSNEQFF	TGTGCCAGCAACCGACTAGGAGGGAGCTCCAATGAGCAGTTCTTC
NA	TRBV10-3	NA	TRBJ2-7	CAISGRSGPSYNEQYF	TGTGCCATCAGTGGTAGAAGCGGGCCTTCCTACAATGAGCAGTACTTC
NA	TRBV6-5	NA	TRBJ2-1	CASSYGPPMNEQFF	TGTGCCAGCAGTTACGGGCCCCCCATGAATGAGCAGTTCTTC
TRBD2	TRBV6-1	few	TRBJ2-1	CASSAILGGFGLAGATYNEQFF	TGTGCCAGCAGTGCGATTTTAGGGGGTTTCGGACTAGCGGGGGCCACATACAATGAGCAGTTCTTC
NA	TRBV11-1	NA	TRBJ2-7	CASSFTTSSYEQYF	TGTGCCAGCAGCTTTACTACTAGCTCCTACGAGCAGTACTTC
NA	TRBV12-3/TRBV12-4	NA	TRBJ2-1	CASSRLGNEQFF	TGTGCCAGCAGCCGGTTGGGCAATGAGCAGTTCTTC
NA	TRBV6-1	once	TRBJ2-6	CASSEMRGSGANVLTF	TGTGCCAGCAGTGAAATGCGGGGCTCTGGGGCCAACGTCCTGACTTTC
TRBD2	TRBV6-1	few	TRBJ2-1	CASSKSGTSGSEQFF	TGTGCCAGCAGTAAATCCGGGACTAGCGGGAGTGAGCAGTTCTTC
NA	TRBV10-1	NA	TRBJ2-3	CARGPGRGDQETQYF	TGCGCCAGGGGACCGGGGCGAGGAGACCAAGAGACCCAGTATTTT
TRBD2	TRBV6-1	medium-sized	TRBJ2-1	CASSRLLKRGGSYNEQFF	TGTGCCAGCAGCCGACTGTTAAAGCGGGGGGGGTCCTACAATGAGCAGTTCTTC
NA	TRBV11-1	NA	TRBJ1-1	CASSSTTGTANTEAFF	TGTGCCAGCAGCTCCACAACCGGGACGGCGAACACTGAAGCTTTCTTT
NA	TRBV25-1	few	TRBJ2-1	CASSEFNGGGSYNEQFF	TGTGCCAGCAGTGAATTTAATGGGGGCGGGAGCTACAATGAGCAGTTCTTC
TRBD2	TRBV6-1	few	TRBJ2-1	CASTPASGGYNEQFF	TGTGCCAGCACCCCAGCTAGCGGGGGCTACAATGAGCAGTTCTTC
TRBD2	TRBV25-1	NA	TRBJ2-4	CASSAAGVGARDTQYF	TGTGCCAGCAGTGCGGCGGGGGTAGGAGCCAGAGATACTCAGTACTTC
NA	TRBV7-8	NA	TRBJ2-1	CASSPRNRVSNEQFF	TGTGCCAGCAGTCCCCGGAACAGGGTAAGCAATGAGCAGTTCTTC
NA	TRBV6-1	medium-sized	TRBJ2-3	CASSPRPTDTQYF	TGTGCCAGCAGTCCAAGACCCACAGATACGCAGTATTTT
NA	TRBV6-1	large	TRBJ2-2	CASSEMVPANTGELFF	TGTGCCAGCAGTGAAATGGTCCCGGCGAACACCGGGGAGCTGTTTTTT
NA	TRBV7-7	few	TRBJ2-5	CASSLEGGRGEQYF	TGTGCTAGCAGCTTAGAGGGGGGAAGGGGAGAGCAGTACTTC
NA	TRBV11-2	NA	TRBJ2-7	CASSPRTAVDEQYF	TGTGCCAGCAGCCCCCGGACGGCGGTAGACGAGCAGTACTTC
NA	TRBV14	medium-sized	TRBJ2-3	CASSQDLYMEGDTQYF	TGTGCCAGCAGCCAAGATCTGTATATGGAGGGAGATACGCAGTATTTT
NA	TRBV7-2	NA	TRBJ2-5	CASSPGPSDYQTQYF	TGTGCCAGCAGCCCGGGGCCTAGCGACTACCAGACCCAGTACTTC
TRBD1	TRBV7-2	NA	TRBJ1-6	CASSLAGTDYNSPLHF	TGTGCCAGCAGCTTAGCAGGGACAGATTATAATTCACCCCTCCACTTT
TRBD2	TRBV12-3/TRBV12-4	NA	TRBJ2-4	CASSFGGAKNIQYF	TGTGCCAGCAGTTTCGGGGGGGCCAAAAACATTCAGTACTTC
NA	TRBV27	once	TRBJ2-1	CASSPGGHYAENEQFF	TGTGCCAGCAGCCCCGGAGGGCACTATGCCGAAAATGAGCAGTTCTTC
TRBD1	TRBV6-1	NA	TRBJ1-1	CASIPLGQGRFGEAFF	TGTGCCAGCATCCCTCTAGGACAGGGAAGGTTCGGTGAAGCTTTCTTT
NA	TRBV6-1	NA	TRBJ2-2	CASSEVLLFF	TGTGCCAGCAGTGAAGTCCTTCTGTTTTTT
NA	TRBV10-2	NA	TRBJ2-7	CASAEGLSYEQYF	TGCGCCAGCGCGGAAGGACTGTCCTACGAGCAGTACTTC
NA	TRBV6-1	NA	TRBJ2-3	CAGSGRAGQDTQYF	TGTGCGGGCAGTGGGCGGGCCGGCCAAGATACGCAGTATTTC